The 27 T cell receptor beta chains given below trace back to one sample, sequenced in a study of PD-1 blockade in classical Hodgkin lymphoma. Method: immunoSEQ multiplex PCR; TCRdb's copy keeps in-frame clones and lacks some. The sample includes about 94,000 clones, just over 90% seen only once; the top ten take roughly 1.9%. The time point: cycle 4 day 1 (C4D1), after around six weeks of nivolumab. Brentuximab vedotin exposure varied, and every patient relapsed after autologous stem cell transplantation. Sequenced material: peripheral blood mononuclear cells (PBMCs), taken before the fourth cycle of nivolumab. The receptors shown here come from a human donor with classical Hodgkin lymphoma.

As to this clone: Mismatch with germline at one junction end may stem from a read error. The chain combines TRBV6-6 with TRBJ2-1; D unresolved. Germline V CDR1 and CDR2: MNHNY, SVGAGI (reference sequence). This CDR3 spans 14 amino acids. This chain's CDR3 is CASSHSQTQNEQFF. DNA of the CDR3: TGTGCCAGCAGTCACTCCCAGACTCAAAATGAGCAGTTCTTC.

The chain carries TRBV30 and TRBJ1-1; the match to TRBD1 covers 7 bases. CDR1 and CDR2 (germline): GTSNPN, SVGIG (reference sequence). The CDR3 contains 12 residues. The CDR3 sequence is CCWDSEVTEAFF. The CDR3 DNA sequence: TGTTGTTGGGACAGCGAGGTCACTGAAGCTTTCTTT. Full variable domain (outside the CDR3, taken from reference TRBV30 and TRBJ1-1): SQTIHQWPATLVQPVGSPLSLECTVEGTSNPNLYWYRQAAGRGLQLLFYSVGIGQISSEVPQNLSASRPQDRQFILSSKKLLLSDSGFYLCCWDSEVTEAFFGQGTRLTVV.

J is TRBJ1-2 and V is TRBV29-1; D possibly corresponds to TRBD1 (5 bases). Trimming took 4 bases from V and 5 from J, leaving 17 bases between them. Looked up from germline, CDR1 is SQVTM and CDR2 is ANQGSEA. This CDR3 is built from 14 residues. DNA for the CDR3: TGCAGCGTTGCTCCGGAGGGGTCCCTTTATGGCTACACCTTC. Protein: CSVAPEGSLYGYTF.

In its sample, this clone was seen once. The V and J genes are TRBV19 and TRBJ2-7; TRBD1 or TRBD2 may be the D gene (5 bases each). The germline V and J ends were trimmed by 3 bases and 4 bases, with 16 bases remaining between them. Germline loops: CDR1 LNHDA, CDR2 SQIVND (reference sequence). The CDR3 runs to 15 residues. CDR3 residues: CASSISAQGVYEQYF. In nucleotides, the CDR3 is TGTGCCAGTAGTATCTCGGCCCAGGGAGTTTACGAGCAGTACTTC.

This chain joins TRBV6-1 and TRBJ2-3, with D maybe TRBD2 (5 bases). CDR1 MNHNS and CDR2 SASEGT come from the germline V gene. The CDR3 consists of 15 residues. V was clipped by 6 bases and J by 2 bases, with 15 bases between them. The chain's CDR3 is CASSRTRSYTDTQYF. The CDR3 bases are TGTGCCAGCAGCAGAACTAGGTCCTACACAGATACGCAGTATTTT.

The chain has TRBV19 and TRBJ2-7; 8 nucleotides line up with TRBD1. The germline gives CDR1 LNHDA, CDR2 SQIVND (reference sequence). This CDR3 contains 15 residues. V lost 5 bases, J lost 2 bases, and 8 bases stayed unmatched. The CDR3 here is CASSFSRQGTYEQYF. CDR3 bases: TGTGCCAGTAGTTTCTCTAGACAGGGGACCTACGAGCAGTACTTC.

The CDR3 is CAWSVGANQPQHF. Here the CDR3 DNA reads TGTGCCTGGAGTGTCGGTGCCAATCAGCCCCAGCATTTT. The chain is built from TRBV30 and TRBJ1-5; no clear D. Germline V gene sequence: CDR1 GTSNPN, CDR2 SVGIG (reference sequence). V was pared by 0 bases and J by 3 bases, with 6 bases between. The CDR3 has 13 amino acids.

This clone was detected only once. The chain has TRBV27 and TRBJ2-1, with D hard to call. V dropped 8 bases and J dropped 5 bases, with 7 bases sitting between them. CDR3 length: 11 residues. Germline loops: CDR1 MNHEY, CDR2 SMNVEV (reference sequence). The CDR3 protein is CASSSDNEQFF. CDR3 nucleotide sequence: TGTGCCAGCTCGTCAGACAATGAGCAGTTCTTC.

This clone was picked up a small number of times. This chain uses TRBV27 with TRBJ2-5, with 7 bases aligning to TRBD2. Germline lookup yields CDR1 MNHEY and CDR2 SMNVEV (reference sequence). J gave up 3 bases and V 0 bases, and 10 bases lay outside the gene matches. The length of the CDR3 is 17 residues. CDR3 in amino acids: CASSLSLASGTKETQYF. CDR3 DNA sequence: TGTGCCAGCAGTTTATCTCTGGCTAGCGGAACAAAAGAGACCCAGTACTTC.

The genes are TRBV15 and TRBJ1-1; possible D gene TRBD1, 5 bases. This CDR3 spans 15 amino acids. Germline CDR1 is LNHNV and CDR2 is YYDKDF (reference sequence). Trimming took 0 bases from V and 6 from J, leaving 14 bases between them. The CDR3 region is CATSRESQGLAEAFF. CDR3 in DNA: TGTGCCACCAGCAGAGAGTCGCAGGGTCTCGCTGAAGCTTTCTTT.

The CDR3 loop reads CASSTDSRSQAFF. The CDR3 DNA reads as TGTGCCAGCAGCACCGACTCCAGGTCGCAAGCTTTCTTT. The V and J genes are TRBV5-4 and TRBJ1-1; D not certain. The CDR3 runs to 13 residues. With 4 bases removed from V and 9 bases from J, the gap between germline ends came to 16 bases. Germline lookup yields CDR1 SGHNT and CDR2 YYREEE (reference sequence).

This sequence joins TRBV2 and TRBJ2-3; the match to TRBD2 covers 14 bases. CDR1 SNHLY and CDR2 FYNNEI come from the germline V gene. CDR3 length: 19 residues. After removal of 6 bases from V and 2 bases from J, the junction contained 13 bases not matched to a gene. The CDR3 nucleotides are TGTGCCAGCAGACCGGGACAGGGACTAGCGGGAGACCTCACAGATACGCAGTATTTT. It codes for CASRPGQGLAGDLTDTQYF.

The chain links TRBV2 to TRBJ2-7, with 7 bases that match TRBD1. The CDR3 covers 18 residues. V trimming: 2 bases; J trimming: 5 bases; junction bases outside the gene matches: 18. CDR1 is SNHLY, CDR2 FYNNEI, per germline. CDR3: CASSEWVGTADFFDEQYF. In nucleotides, the CDR3 is TGTGCCAGCAGTGAATGGGTGGGGACAGCGGATTTTTTTGACGAGCAGTACTTC.

The V gene is TRBV28, the J gene TRBJ2-3; 9 nucleotides line up with TRBD1. The CDR3 is 17 residues long. Trimming took 6 bases from V and 5 from J; bases not matched to a gene: 15. Germline CDR1 is MDHEN and CDR2 is SYDVKM. The CDR3 DNA sequence: TGTGCCAGCAGACCAAACTACAGGGGGCGCCGAATAGATACGCAGTATTTT. The encoded protein is CASRPNYRGRRIDTQYF. The whole variable domain, remainder taken from reference TRBV28 and TRBJ2-3, is DVKVTQSSRYLVKRTGEKVFLECVQDMDHENMFWYRQDPGLGLRLIYFSYDVKMKEKGDIPEGYSVSREKKERFSLILESASTNQTSMYLCASRPNYRGRRIDTQYFGPGTRLTVL.

The chain is built from TRBV20-1 and TRBJ2-1; D ambiguous. Germline V gene lookup returns CDR1 DFQATT and CDR2 SNEGSKA (reference sequence). The V end lost 3 bases, the J end lost 10 bases, and 7 bases lay between the germline ends. The CDR3 has 10 amino acids. CDR3 sequence (DNA): TGCAGTGCTAGCATGCTAGAGCAGTTCTTC. It yields the protein CSASMLEQFF.

This chain joins TRBV5-6 and TRBJ1-1, with D perhaps matching TRBD1 (5 bases). Looked up from germline, CDR1 is SGHDT and CDR2 is YYEEEE. The CDR3 length is 13 residues. V lost 4 bases and J lost 3, with 10 bases in between. As DNA, the CDR3 is TGTGCCAGCAGCCTGGACACCTACACTGAAGCTTTCTTT. Translating it yields CASSLDTYTEAFF.

This chain joins TRBV7-9 and TRBJ2-7, with 10 bases lining up with TRBD1. The CDR3 runs to 17 residues. After removal of 2 bases from V and 7 bases from J, the junction contained 14 bases not matched to a gene. The V gene's germline CDR1 is SEHNR and CDR2 FQNEAQ (reference sequence). CDR3 bases: TGTGCCAGCAGCTTAATCTCCTTCCGACAGGGGGCTGGGGAGCAGTACTTC. Protein sequence: CASSLISFRQGAGEQYF.

This chain connects TRBV28 to TRBJ2-7, with 8 nucleotides matching TRBD2. The trim removed 6 bases at V and 6 bases at J, leaving 16 bases unmatched. CDR1 MDHEN and CDR2 SYDVKM come from the germline V gene. CDR3 size: 16 residues. In nucleotides, the CDR3 is TGTGCCAGCAGGCGCCTCGGACTAGCACCTCGAGGCGAGCAGTACTTC. It specifies CASRRLGLAPRGEQYF.

V is TRBV5-6 and J is TRBJ1-2; D is uncertain. There are 15 residues in the CDR3. The germline V gene encodes CDR1 SGHDT and CDR2 YYEEEE. Deletions cut 4 bases from V and 1 base from J, with 14 bases between. The CDR3 here is CASSPEPGNNYGYTF. The DNA of the CDR3 is TGTGCCAGCAGCCCCGAGCCTGGCAATAACTATGGCTACACCTTC.

The rearrangement links TRBV11-2 to TRBJ2-3, with 7 bases lining up with TRBD2. V was clipped by 0 bases and J by 3 bases; unmatched bases: 3. The length of the CDR3 is 15 residues. In germline, CDR1 is SGHAT, CDR2 FQNNGV. CDR3 in amino acids: CASSLETAGTDTQYF. CDR3 DNA: TGTGCCAGCAGCTTAGAAACAGCGGGAACAGATACGCAGTATTTT.

The gene calls are TRBV4-1 and TRBJ2-2, with TRBD2 as a possible D gene (6 bases). The CDR3 is made up of 16 amino acids. Trimming stripped 5 bases from V and 0 bases from J, with 13 bases between. CDR1 is MGHRA, CDR2 YSYEKL, per germline. CDR3 residues: CASSKSGPTNTGELFF. CDR3 in DNA: TGCGCCAGCAGCAAAAGCGGGCCTACGAACACCGGGGAGCTGTTTTTT.

About this clone itself: The sample has other DNA sequences that encode this CDR3 too. The rearrangement uses TRBV2 and TRBJ2-7; D is uncertain. CDR1 is SNHLY and CDR2 is FYNNEI in the germline V gene. V lost 9 bases and J 0 bases, leaving 15 bases between the germline ends. This CDR3 contains 14 residues. CDR3 residues: CASTVTEFSYEQYF. DNA of the CDR3: TGTGCCAGTACCGTAACAGAATTCTCCTACGAGCAGTACTTC.

As to this clone: The DNA is left out, because the CDR3 cannot be placed on it with certainty; the CDR3 is given as TCRdb lists it. This chain uses TRBV27 with TRBJ2-1; the tabulated D call, TRBD1, remains unverified against the DNA. The CDR3 extends over 16 residues, inclusive of both ends. CDR1 and CDR2 (germline): MNHEY, SMNVEV (reference sequence). The CDR3 spells CASSSSGHPKGDEQFF.

This clone was counted between two and nine times. The chain couples TRBV7-6 to TRBJ2-7; maybe TRBD2 (6 bases). V shed 1 base and J shed 7 bases, with 11 bases lying between them. From germline, CDR1 is SGHVS and CDR2 FNYEAQ. The CDR3 sequence is 13 residues long. In DNA form, the CDR3 reads TGTGCCAGCAGCTTAGAACTGGGGAGGGAGCAGTACTTC. It encodes CASSLELGREQYF.

This chain links TRBV4-1 with TRBJ1-1, with TRBD1 matching 8 bases. J lost 1 base, V lost 7 bases, and 2 bases had no gene match. Germline V gene lookup returns CDR1 MGHRA and CDR2 YSYEKL. The CDR3 length is 13 residues. CDR3 sequence reads: CASNQGANTEAFF. The CDR3 DNA reads as TGCGCCAGCAACCAGGGGGCGAACACTGAAGCTTTCTTT.

This sequence joins TRBV29-1 and TRBJ2-3; 10 nucleotides align to TRBD2. This CDR3 region has 16 residues. CDR1 SQVTM and CDR2 ANQGSEA come from the germline V gene. The V gene end was trimmed by 7 bases and the J gene end by 2 bases; junction bases not matched to a gene: 12. CDR3 sequence (DNA): TGCAGCGGGCTAGCGGGAGCAGTTAAAACCACAGATACGCAGTATTTT. Translation gives CSGLAGAVKTTDTQYF.

DNA for the CDR3: TGTGCCAGCATGGCTAGCGGCTACAATGAGCAGTTCTTC. This encodes CASMASGYNEQFF. This chain joins TRBV9 and TRBJ2-1, with 7 bases fitting TRBD2. The CDR3 length is 13 residues. J lost 3 bases, V lost 6 bases, and 3 bases had no gene match. Germline-derived CDR1 and CDR2 are SGDLS and YYNGEE.